This T cell receptor (beta chain) is drawn from a study of vaccination effects on CD4 cells after COVID-19. Study context: Viral peptide pool expansion of antigen-specific CD4+ T cells preceded sequencing in the ViraFEST assay.

This CDR3 region has 15 residues. Notes on this clone: The antigen is undetermined.

This table comes from immunoSEQ multiplex PCR, and its TCRdb copy is limited to in-frame clones, with some not included. The sample carries about 48,000 clones, approximately 70% recorded once. Around day 10 of culture, CD4+ T cells were separated out. Among the vaccine recipients, none had a prior SARS-CoV-2 infection, and nucleocapsid antibodies were negative. This chain links TRBV21-1 with TRBJ2-3; TRBD1, the table's D call, lacks a check against the DNA. TRBV21-1 is a known pseudogene. The receptor was derived from a human donor who received a COVID-19 vaccine. The starting material was CD4+ T cells from PBMCs cultured without peptide, obtained before COVID-19 vaccination. CDR3 in amino acids: CASTYRQGVADTQYF. Here the CDR3 DNA reads TGTGCCAGCACCTACCGACAGGGTGTTGCAGATACGCAGTATTTT.